The 23 T cell receptor beta chains listed next were all sequenced from one sample in a study of blood T cell repertoires in COVID-19 (dated by TCRdb to the early 2020s). Receptor libraries were prepared by the immunoSEQ multiplex PCR assay. TCRdb's version of the immuneACCESS table is confined to in-frame rearrangements and falls short of the full clone set. An unresolved V gene accounts for under half of the shortfall where checked; the remainder is of unknown origin. The sample contains approximately 220,000 clones, roughly nine tenths of them found a single time. Approximately 0.66% of the sample is held by the ten biggest clonotypes. The material sequenced was peripheral blood. These receptors were obtained from a man aged 40-50 years with acute or convalescent COVID-19.

The V and J genes are TRBV27 and TRBJ1-1, with TRBD1 matching 12 bases. The CDR3 consists of 15 residues. With V trimmed by 5 bases and J by 11 bases, 12 bases remained unmatched. The germline V gene has CDR1 MNHEY and CDR2 SMNVEV (reference sequence). As DNA, the CDR3 is TGTGCCAGCAGTCCGGGACAGGGGGCGAGGGTTTCCGCTTTCTTT. Translating gives CASSPGQGARVSAFF.

This rearrangement joins TRBV29-1 to TRBJ1-2, with 7 bases that match TRBD1. The CDR3 contains 13 residues. Germline loops: CDR1 SQVTM, CDR2 ANQGSEA. The DNA for the CDR3 is TGCAGTGCTATGACTCAGGGGGACTATGGCTACACCTTC. It specifies CSAMTQGDYGYTF.

The chain employs TRBV5-1 and TRBJ2-7, with 8 bases fitting TRBD1. CDR1 SGHRS and CDR2 YFSETQ come from the germline V gene. The CDR3 has 16 residues. V lost 3 bases to trimming and J lost 1 base; unmatched junction nucleotides: 9. CDR3 sequence: CASSSEGTGGSYEQYF. Here the CDR3 DNA reads TGCGCCAGCAGCTCGGAGGGGACAGGTGGATCCTACGAGCAGTACTTC.

The CDR3 reads CASLGAAGYEQYF. The CDR3 nucleotides are TGTGCCAGCCTAGGGGCAGCTGGATACGAGCAGTACTTC. The rearrangement joins TRBV28 to TRBJ2-7; tentative D call: TRBD1 (5 bases). The V end was cut by 8 bases, the J end by 4 bases, with 15 bases between. In germline, CDR1 is MDHEN, CDR2 SYDVKM. The length of the CDR3 is 13 residues.

This clone was seen only a few times. The genes are TRBV19 and TRBJ2-2; 9 bases match TRBD2. This CDR3 region has 19 residues. The V gene's germline CDR1 is LNHDA and CDR2 SQIVND (reference sequence). The trim removed 6 bases at V and 5 bases at J, leaving 19 bases unmatched. CDR3 nucleotides: TGTGCCAGTAGGGGGATCCAGGGGATGGTAGCGGGAGATACCGGGGAGCTGTTTTTT. Amino acid sequence: CASRGIQGMVAGDTGELFF.

This clone was observed a single time. The chain joins TRBV2 to TRBJ2-7; 9 bases match TRBD2. V gave up 3 bases and J gave up 5 bases; unmatched junction bases: 8. Germline CDR1 reads SNHLY; CDR2 reads FYNNEI. The CDR3 runs 15 residues. CDR3 bases: TGTGCCAGCAGTGACCAGACAGGGACTAGCAACGAGCAGTACTTC. This encodes CASSDQTGTSNEQYF.

This clone was seen just once. J is TRBJ2-5 and V is TRBV11-3; TRBD2 matches at 7 bases. This CDR3 has 14 amino acids. Losses at the gene ends were 8 bases for V and 5 bases for J; bases not matched to a gene: 11. Germline V gene data show CDR1 as SGHNT and CDR2 as YENEEA. The CDR3 bases are TGTGCCAGCGGCAAGGGAGGGAACGAGGAGACCCAGTACTTC. Residues: CASGKGGNEETQYF.

This rearrangement joins TRBV7-6 to TRBJ2-5, with a tentative D call TRBD2 (6 bases). Trimming pared 3 bases from V and 4 bases from J, leaving 12 bases between. This CDR3 has 14 amino acids. Germline CDR1 and CDR2: SGHVS and FNYEAQ. CDR3 region: CASSLEGGGETQYF. The CDR3 DNA sequence: TGTGCCAGCAGCTTGGAGGGTGGAGGAGAGACCCAGTACTTC.

The V and J genes are TRBV7-8 and TRBJ2-5; a weak D match, TRBD1 (6 bases). Germline V gene data show CDR1 as SGHVS and CDR2 as FQNEAQ. V was cut by 2 bases and J by 2 bases, with 21 bases left in between. The CDR3 contains 18 residues. The CDR3 protein is CASSLLGWGLQVQETQYF. In DNA form, the CDR3 reads TGTGCCAGCAGCTTATTAGGATGGGGGCTTCAGGTACAAGAGACCCAGTACTTC.

This sequence joins TRBV5-1 and TRBJ2-1; 8 bases align to TRBD1. The CDR3 covers 15 residues. CDR1 is SGHRS and CDR2 is YFSETQ in the germline V gene. V lost 2 bases, J lost 4 bases, and 5 bases stayed unmatched. The CDR3, as DNA: TGCGCCAGCAGCTTTGAACAGGGGGGTTACAATGAGCAGTTCTTC. Encoded protein: CASSFEQGGYNEQFF.

The J gene is TRBJ2-7, the V gene TRBV27; unclear D gene. CDR1 MNHEY and CDR2 SMNVEV come from the germline V gene (reference sequence). This CDR3 is 13 amino acids long. Trimming took off 6 bases at V and 0 bases at J, with 9 bases between the two ends. CDR3 amino acids: CASSRGPSYEQYF. In DNA, the CDR3 is TGTGCCAGCAGCCGCGGCCCCTCCTACGAGCAGTACTTC.

This chain joins TRBV27 and TRBJ2-5; 9 bases align to TRBD2. The CDR3 consists of 16 residues. Germline trimming cut 4 bases from V and 6 bases from J; bases unmatched to any gene: 12. The germline gives CDR1 MNHEY, CDR2 SMNVEV (reference sequence). The CDR3 reads CASSSRLAGLGQTQYF. DNA for the CDR3: TGTGCCAGCAGTTCCAGGCTAGCGGGATTGGGGCAGACCCAGTACTTC.

The chain recombines TRBV6-2 or TRBV6-3 with TRBJ2-7, with TRBD2 as a possible D gene (5 bases). V shed 2 bases and J shed 1 base, with 9 bases lying between them. Germline V gene data show CDR1 as MNHEY and CDR2 as SVGEGT. The CDR3 contains 14 residues. The CDR3 bases are TGTGCCAGCAGTTACCACGGCGGGTCCTACGAGCAGTACTTC. Residues: CASSYHGGSYEQYF.

This clone came up once. This sequence joins TRBV7-2 and TRBJ1-5; 8 positions match TRBD1. Germline loops: CDR1 SGHTA, CDR2 FQGNSA. V was clipped by 5 bases and J by 10 bases; unmatched bases: 7. This CDR3 comprises 13 residues. Here the CDR3 reads CASSDDRGRPQHF. For the CDR3, the DNA is TGTGCCAGCAGCGACGACAGGGGTCGACCCCAGCATTTT.

This clone was recorded a few times. V usage is TRBV27 and J usage is TRBJ2-2, with 16 bases lining up with TRBD2. CDR1 and CDR2 (germline): MNHEY, SMNVEV (reference sequence). Trimming took 5 bases from V and 2 from J; bases not matched to a gene: 14. CDR3 length equals 21 residues. This chain's CDR3 is CASSTRRGLAGGSFNTGELFF. The DNA for the CDR3 is TGTGCCAGCAGTACAAGACGGGGACTAGCGGGAGGGTCCTTTAACACCGGGGAGCTGTTTTTT.

The chain joins TRBV2 to TRBJ1-6; the D gene is possibly TRBD1 (6 bases). Germline V gene data show CDR1 as SNHLY and CDR2 as FYNNEI. The CDR3 totals 13 residues. V dropped 11 bases and J dropped 5 bases, with 13 bases sitting between them. The CDR3: CASLRGNNSPLHF. For the CDR3, the DNA is TGTGCCTCCCTCAGGGGAAATAATTCACCCCTCCACTTT.

This chain joins TRBV27 and TRBJ2-1, with 8 nucleotides matching TRBD2. The V gene end was trimmed by 6 bases and the J gene end by 3 bases; junction bases not matched to a gene: 4. The CDR3 totals 14 residues. Looked up from germline, CDR1 is MNHEY and CDR2 is SMNVEV (reference sequence). The DNA of the CDR3 is TGTGCCAGCAGACAACTAGCGGACTACAATGAGCAGTTCTTC. Protein sequence: CASRQLADYNEQFF.

The gene calls are TRBV7-9 and TRBJ2-2; 9 positions match TRBD2. After removal of 1 base from V and 0 bases from J, the junction contained 6 bases not matched to a gene. This CDR3 comprises 18 residues. The germline V gene encodes CDR1 SEHNR and CDR2 FQNEAQ (reference sequence). The CDR3 spells CASSLGGSGGPNTGELFF. In DNA form, the CDR3 reads TGTGCCAGCAGCTTAGGAGGTAGCGGGGGCCCGAACACCGGGGAGCTGTTTTTT.

The V and J genes are TRBV27 and TRBJ2-1; D is unclear. From germline, CDR1 is MNHEY and CDR2 SMNVEV (reference sequence). The CDR3 spans 12 residues. V was pared by 0 bases and J by 9 bases, with 6 bases between. The CDR3 DNA is TGTGCCAGCAGTTTATCATCGCGTGAGCAGTTCTTC. Translated, it gives CASSLSSREQFF.

The rearrangement links TRBV4-1 to TRBJ1-3; 9 bases line up with TRBD1. This CDR3 is 17 amino acids long. The ends lost 4 bases at V and 0 bases at J; junction bases unmatched: 7. CDR1 is MGHRA and CDR2 is YSYEKL in the germline V gene. DNA for the CDR3: TGCGCCAGCAGCCCCTCGGGACAGGGTTTCTCTGGAAACACCATATATTTT. Encoded protein: CASSPSGQGFSGNTIYF.

This chain joins TRBV10-3 and TRBJ2-7, with a tentative D call TRBD2 (6 bases). Germline CDR1 ENHRY, CDR2 SYGVKD. There are 12 residues in the CDR3. With 7 bases removed from V and 3 bases from J, the gap between germline ends came to 10 bases. The CDR3 sequence is CAIMGGNYEQYF. The CDR3, as DNA: TGTGCCATCATGGGGGGTAACTACGAGCAGTACTTC.

The chain joins TRBV19 to TRBJ2-6; D is uncertain. The CDR3 extends over 14 amino acids. Germline V CDR1 and CDR2: LNHDA, SQIVND (reference sequence). V dropped 7 bases and J dropped 2 bases, with 9 bases sitting between them. CDR3 in DNA: TGTGCCAGTAAGGCGCAGGCTGGGGCCAACGTCCTGACTTTC. Its translation is CASKAQAGANVLTF.

This CDR3 is CASSGGTGVGSSGNTIYF. CDR3 DNA: TGCGCCAGCAGCGGAGGGACAGGAGTGGGATCCTCTGGAAACACCATATATTTT. The genes are TRBV5-1 and TRBJ1-3, with TRBD1 matching 8 bases. The V and J ends lost 4 bases and 0 bases, in that order; junction bases with no gene match: 12. CDR3 length: 18 amino acids. Per germline, CDR1 SGHRS and CDR2 YFSETQ.